The 15 T cell receptor beta chains below come from one sample, sequenced in a study of response to subunit inactivated influenza vaccine. TCRdb ran MiXCR on the RT-PCR reads and lists one entry per CDR3 protein. The sample records about 780,000 distinct CDR3 sequences, around 18% being singletons. This specimen was PBMCs from blood, taken roughly 5 days after vaccination. These receptors all come from a man in his fifties or sixties who received an inactivated influenza vaccine.

The chain employs TRBV20-1 and TRBJ2-5, with D possibly matching TRBD1 (5 bases). Germline lookup yields CDR1 DFQATT and CDR2 SNEGSKA (reference sequence). With 3 bases removed from V and 4 bases from J, the gap between germline ends came to 12 bases. This CDR3 has 13 residues. CDR3 coding DNA: TGCAGTGCTAGTCGTCAGGGTGGAGAGACCCAGTACTTC. This sequence encodes CSASRQGGETQYF.

This clonotype came up once. CDR3 bases: TGTGCCAGCAGCGAGGGCGGGAGTCCATACGAGCAGTACTTC. Translating gives CASSEGGSPYEQYF. This chain uses TRBV9 with TRBJ2-7; the match to TRBD2 covers 7 bases. The CDR3 extends over 14 amino acids. The trim removed 3 bases at V and 4 bases at J, leaving 7 bases unmatched. In germline, CDR1 is SGDLS, CDR2 YYNGEE.

This clonotype was observed a few times. The V and J genes are TRBV7-9 and TRBJ2-5; D is undetermined. The CDR3 extends over 13 amino acids. V dropped 4 bases and J dropped 3 bases, with 9 bases sitting between them. Germline V lookup: CDR1 SEHNR, CDR2 FQNEAQ (reference sequence). CDR3 in amino acids: CASSSYSKETQYF. The DNA of the CDR3 is TGTGCCAGCAGCTCTTACTCAAAAGAGACCCAGTACTTC.

In DNA, the CDR3 is TGCGCCAGCGCCCCGAACGGGCTCCTCTATGGCTACACCTTC. Translated: CASAPNGLLYGYTF. This chain connects TRBV5-1 to TRBJ1-2; D is ambiguous. V was trimmed by 7 bases and J by 4 bases, leaving 17 bases between them. Germline lookup yields CDR1 SGHRS and CDR2 YFSETQ. The length of the CDR3 is 14 residues.

The J gene is TRBJ2-7, the V gene TRBV4-2; no clear D. In germline, CDR1 is LGHNA, CDR2 YNFKEQ. V lost 0 bases and J 2 bases, leaving 11 bases between the germline ends. CDR3 size: 15 residues. CDR3 in amino acids: CASSQDLTSPYEQYF. CDR3 sequence (DNA): TGTGCCAGCAGCCAAGATTTGACTTCCCCCTACGAGCAGTACTTC.

A few counts support this clonotype. The chain joins TRBV7-2 to TRBJ2-5; the D gene is possibly TRBD1 (5 bases). V lost 2 bases, J lost 1 base, and 8 bases lay in between. Germline loops: CDR1 SGHTA, CDR2 FQGNSA. The CDR3 length is 14 residues. The CDR3 loop is CASSLLTVQETQYF. The CDR3 DNA follows: TGTGCCAGCAGCTTATTGACAGTCCAAGAGACCCAGTACTTC.

This chain links TRBV7-8 with TRBJ1-1, with D maybe TRBD1 (6 bases). The length of the CDR3 is 15 residues. Germline loops: CDR1 SGHVS, CDR2 FQNEAQ. V was trimmed by 4 bases and J by 5 bases, leaving 17 bases between them. The CDR3 DNA sequence: TGTGCCAGCAGCTCCCTTGAACAGGGTTTAACTGAAGCTTTCTTT. Its translation: CASSSLEQGLTEAFF.

This clonotype showed up just a few times. The chain is built from TRBV7-9 and TRBJ2-7, with 7 nucleotides matching TRBD1. V dropped 1 base and J dropped 6; count of bases not matched to a gene: 6. Per the germline V gene, CDR1 is SEHNR and CDR2 is FQNEAQ (reference sequence). CDR3 length: 14 residues. CDR3 sequence (DNA): TGTGCCAGCAGCTTAGGACAGGGTGGGGGCGAGCAGTACTTC. Amino acid sequence: CASSLGQGGGEQYF.

V and J are TRBV4-3 and TRBJ1-2; 11 nucleotides line up with TRBD1. The CDR3 is 15 amino acids. From germline, CDR1 is LGHNA and CDR2 YSLEER. V lost 2 bases and J lost 3; bases outside the gene matches: 2. The CDR3, as DNA: TGCGCCAGCAGCCAAAGGACAGGGGGCTACTATGGCTACACCTTC. Translated, it gives CASSQRTGGYYGYTF.

CDR3 DNA: TGTGCCAGCAGCTTAGCCCGGCGCAGACAAGAGACCCAGTACTTC. It specifies CASSLARRRQETQYF. The chain uses TRBV11-2 and TRBJ2-5; D remains unclear. The CDR3 is 15 amino acids. With 1 base removed from V and 2 bases from J, the gap between germline ends came to 11 bases. The germline CDR1 and CDR2 sequences are SGHAT and FQNNGV.

The chain uses TRBV18 and TRBJ1-4; TRBD1 is a possible D gene (6 bases). Trimming cost V 4 bases and J 3 bases, with 12 bases left between them. This CDR3 is built from 15 residues. Germline CDR1 is KGHSH and CDR2 is LQKENI. The CDR3, as DNA: TGTGCCAGCTCACGGGGAGGACAGCCTAATGAAAAACTGTTTTTT. This codes for CASSRGGQPNEKLFF.

This clonotype was seen a few times. The V gene is TRBV29-1, the J gene TRBJ2-3, with a possible D match to TRBD1 (5 bases). CDR3 length: 14 amino acids. The V gene lost 3 bases and the J gene lost 6 bases, with 16 bases spanning the gap. CDR1 and CDR2 from the germline V gene are SQVTM and ANQGSEA. The CDR3 nucleotides read TGCAGCGTTGATACTCTCTTGGGGCTTGATACGCAGTATTTT. Translating it yields CSVDTLLGLDTQYF.

The V gene is TRBV20-1, the J gene TRBJ2-1; 9 bases are shared with TRBD2. The J segment lost 0 bases and the V segment lost 6 bases, leaving 6 bases of the junction unmatched. Germline CDR1 and CDR2: DFQATT and SNEGSKA (reference sequence). The CDR3 totals 15 residues. The CDR3 is CSAEGTSSSYNEQFF. The CDR3 DNA reads as TGCAGTGCGGAAGGGACTAGCTCCTCCTACAATGAGCAGTTCTTC.

The V gene is TRBV24-1, the J gene TRBJ2-5; D perhaps matches TRBD2 (6 bases). This CDR3 region has 13 residues. The germline V gene encodes CDR1 KGHDR and CDR2 SFDVKD. V was pared by 9 bases and J by 2 bases, with 12 bases between. The CDR3 coding sequence is TGTGCCACCTCGGACGGGGGACAAGAGACCCAGTACTTC. Amino acids: CATSDGGQETQYF.

This clonotype was picked up a small number of times. J is TRBJ1-6 and V is TRBV12-3 or TRBV12-4, with 7 bases fitting TRBD1. This CDR3 comprises 15 residues. Losses at the gene ends were 3 bases for V and 7 bases for J; bases not matched to a gene: 6. The CDR3, as DNA: TGTGCCAGCAGTTTTAAAGGGGGCGGCAATTCACCCCTCCACTTT. It translates to CASSFKGGGNSPLHF.